This TCR beta chain was sequenced for a study of shared clonotypes between healthy human individuals. Study context: Three plates each covered CD4 naive and memory; CD8 naive two, CD8 memory one. Overall study findings and caveats: The study found lower generation probabilities in non-shared clonotypes than in those shared by all four donors.

Sequenced by immunoSEQ multiplex PCR; TCRdb stores in-frame clones only, minus some. The data show some 1.5 million clones, 95% to 99% seen once. CDR1 is MDHEN, CDR2 SYDVKM, per germline. Trimming cost V 4 bases and J 3 bases, with 16 bases left between them. The CDR3 runs to 16 residues. Each of the donors was a healthy adult who was HIV-negative and had not had a recent acute infection or vaccination. CD4+ cells underwent separation, giving CD45RA+ naive and CD45RA-negative memory subsets. Regarding this clone: Its antigen is as yet unknown.

The TCR comes from a young man in good health. J is TRBJ2-1 and V is TRBV28; no reliable D call. The sequenced material came from naive CD4+ T cells sorted from blood. Subset given: CD45RA+ positively selected. The CDR3 nucleotides are TGTGCCAGCAGTTCCCGTTTGGCTGGATACTACAATGAGCAGTTCTTC. This encodes CASSSRLAGYYNEQFF.